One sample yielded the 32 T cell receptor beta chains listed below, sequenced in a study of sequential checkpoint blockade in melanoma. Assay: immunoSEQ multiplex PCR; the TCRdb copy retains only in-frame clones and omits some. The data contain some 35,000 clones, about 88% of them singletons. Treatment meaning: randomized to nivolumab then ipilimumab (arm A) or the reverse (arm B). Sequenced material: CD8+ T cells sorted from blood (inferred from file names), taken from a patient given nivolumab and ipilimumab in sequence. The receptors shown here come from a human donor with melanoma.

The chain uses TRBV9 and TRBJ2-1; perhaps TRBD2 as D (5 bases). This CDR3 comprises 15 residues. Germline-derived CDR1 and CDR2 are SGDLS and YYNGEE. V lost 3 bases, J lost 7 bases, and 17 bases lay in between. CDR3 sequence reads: CASSALDSIGNEQFF. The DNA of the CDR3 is TGTGCCAGCAGCGCATTGGACTCAATAGGTAATGAGCAGTTCTTC. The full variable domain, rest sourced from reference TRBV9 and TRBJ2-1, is DSGVTQTPKHLITATGQRVTLRCSPRSGDLSVYWYQQSLDQGLQFLIQYYNGEERAKGNILERFSAQQFPDLHSELNLSSLELGDSALYFCASSALDSIGNEQFFGPGTRLTVL.

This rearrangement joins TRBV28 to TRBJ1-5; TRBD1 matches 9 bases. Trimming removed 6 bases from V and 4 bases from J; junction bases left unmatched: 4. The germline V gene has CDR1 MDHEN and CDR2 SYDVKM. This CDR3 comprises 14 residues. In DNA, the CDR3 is TGTGCCAGCAGCCTAGGGACAGGGAATCAGCCCCAGCATTTT. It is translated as CASSLGTGNQPQHF. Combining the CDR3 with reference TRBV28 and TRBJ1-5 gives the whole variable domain DVKVTQSSRYLVKRTGEKVFLECVQDMDHENMFWYRQDPGLGLRLIYFSYDVKMKEKGDIPEGYSVSREKKERFSLILESASTNQTSMYLCASSLGTGNQPQHFGDGTRLSIL.

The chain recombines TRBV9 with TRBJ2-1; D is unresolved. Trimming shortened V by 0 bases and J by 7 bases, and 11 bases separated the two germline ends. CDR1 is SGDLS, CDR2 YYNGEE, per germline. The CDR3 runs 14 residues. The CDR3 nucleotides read TGTGCCAGCAGCGTAGGTGACGGGTGGAATGAGCAGTTCTTC. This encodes CASSVGDGWNEQFF.

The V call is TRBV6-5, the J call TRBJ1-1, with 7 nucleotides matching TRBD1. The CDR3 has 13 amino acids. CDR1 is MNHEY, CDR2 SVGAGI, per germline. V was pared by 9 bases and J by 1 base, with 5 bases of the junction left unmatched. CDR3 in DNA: TGTGCCAGTCGACAGGGCCCGAACACTGAAGCTTTCTTT. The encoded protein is CASRQGPNTEAFF.

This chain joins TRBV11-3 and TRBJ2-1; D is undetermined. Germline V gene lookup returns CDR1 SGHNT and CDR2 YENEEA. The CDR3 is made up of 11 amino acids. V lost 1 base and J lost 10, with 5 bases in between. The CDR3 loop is CASSLGLEQFF. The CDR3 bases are TGTGCCAGCAGCTTAGGCCTAGAGCAGTTCTTC.

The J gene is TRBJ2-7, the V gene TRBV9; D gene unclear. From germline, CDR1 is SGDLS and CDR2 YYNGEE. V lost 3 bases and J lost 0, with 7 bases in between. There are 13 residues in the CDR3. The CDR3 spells CASSAENSYEQYF. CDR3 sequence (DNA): TGTGCCAGCAGCGCGGAGAACTCCTACGAGCAGTACTTC.

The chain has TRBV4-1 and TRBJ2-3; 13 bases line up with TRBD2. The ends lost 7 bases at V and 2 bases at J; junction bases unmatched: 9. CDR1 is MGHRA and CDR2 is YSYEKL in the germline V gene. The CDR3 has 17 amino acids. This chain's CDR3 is CASTDLGLAGFTDTQYF. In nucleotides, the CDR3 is TGCGCCAGCACCGACCTGGGACTAGCGGGGTTCACAGATACGCAGTATTTT.

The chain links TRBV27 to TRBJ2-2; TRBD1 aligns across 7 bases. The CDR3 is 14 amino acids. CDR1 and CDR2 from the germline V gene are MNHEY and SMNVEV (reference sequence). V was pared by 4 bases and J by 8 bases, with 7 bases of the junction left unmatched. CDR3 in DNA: TGTGCCAGCAGTTCCGGGACAGCAGTAGGGGAGCTGTTTTTT. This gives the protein CASSSGTAVGELFF.

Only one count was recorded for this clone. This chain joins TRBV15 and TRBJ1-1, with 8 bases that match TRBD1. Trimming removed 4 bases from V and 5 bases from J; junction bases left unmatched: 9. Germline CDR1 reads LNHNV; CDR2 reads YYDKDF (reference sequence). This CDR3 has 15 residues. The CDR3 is CATSITTGARTEAFF. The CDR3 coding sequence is TGTGCCACCAGCATAACGACAGGGGCGCGGACTGAAGCTTTCTTT.

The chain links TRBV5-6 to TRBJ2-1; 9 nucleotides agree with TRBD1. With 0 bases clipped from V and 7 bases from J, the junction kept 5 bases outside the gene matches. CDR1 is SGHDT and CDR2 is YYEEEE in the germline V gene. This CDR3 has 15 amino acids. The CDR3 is CASSLVRDRVNEQFF. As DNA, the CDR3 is TGTGCCAGCAGCTTGGTCAGGGACAGGGTAAATGAGCAGTTCTTC.

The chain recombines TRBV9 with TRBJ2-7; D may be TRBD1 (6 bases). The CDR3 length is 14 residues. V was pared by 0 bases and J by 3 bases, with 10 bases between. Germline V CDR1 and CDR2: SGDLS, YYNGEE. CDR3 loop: CASSVEPGDYEQYF. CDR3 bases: TGTGCCAGCAGCGTAGAGCCAGGGGACTACGAGCAGTACTTC. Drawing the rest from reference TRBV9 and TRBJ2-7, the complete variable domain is DSGVTQTPKHLITATGQRVTLRCSPRSGDLSVYWYQQSLDQGLQFLIQYYNGEERAKGNILERFSAQQFPDLHSELNLSSLELGDSALYFCASSVEPGDYEQYFGPGTRLTVT.

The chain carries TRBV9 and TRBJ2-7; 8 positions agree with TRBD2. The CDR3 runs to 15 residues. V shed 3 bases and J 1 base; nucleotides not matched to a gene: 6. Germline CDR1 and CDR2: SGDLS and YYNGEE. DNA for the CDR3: TGTGCCAGCAGCGCGGAGGGGACTAGGTCCTACGAGCAGTACTTC. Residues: CASSAEGTRSYEQYF.

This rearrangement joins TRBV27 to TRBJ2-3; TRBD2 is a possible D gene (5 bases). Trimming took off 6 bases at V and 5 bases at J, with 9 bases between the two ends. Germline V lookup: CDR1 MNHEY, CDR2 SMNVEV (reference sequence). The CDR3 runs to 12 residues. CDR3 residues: CASSVRGDTQYF. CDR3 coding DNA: TGTGCCAGCAGCGTCCGGGGAGATACGCAGTATTTT.

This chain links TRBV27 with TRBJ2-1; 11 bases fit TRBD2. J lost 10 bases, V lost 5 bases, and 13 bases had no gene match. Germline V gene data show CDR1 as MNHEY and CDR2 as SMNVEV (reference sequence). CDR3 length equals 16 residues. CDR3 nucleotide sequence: TGTGCCAGCAGTCCCACGGTAGCGGGAGGGCCCGGGGAGCAGTTCTTC. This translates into CASSPTVAGGPGEQFF.

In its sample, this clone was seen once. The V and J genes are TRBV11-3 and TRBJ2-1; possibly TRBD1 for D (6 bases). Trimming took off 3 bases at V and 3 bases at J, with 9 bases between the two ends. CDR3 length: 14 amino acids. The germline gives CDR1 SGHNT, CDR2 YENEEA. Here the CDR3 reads CASSLRTDYNEQFF. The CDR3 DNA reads TGTGCCAGCAGCTTGAGGACAGACTACAATGAGCAGTTCTTC.

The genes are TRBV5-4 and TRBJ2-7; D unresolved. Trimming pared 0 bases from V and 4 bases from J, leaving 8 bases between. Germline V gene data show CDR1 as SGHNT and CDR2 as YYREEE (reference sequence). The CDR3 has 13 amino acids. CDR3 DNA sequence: TGTGCCAGCAGCTTGGGGCCCGGGTACGAGCAGTACGTC. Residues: CASSLGPGYEQYV.

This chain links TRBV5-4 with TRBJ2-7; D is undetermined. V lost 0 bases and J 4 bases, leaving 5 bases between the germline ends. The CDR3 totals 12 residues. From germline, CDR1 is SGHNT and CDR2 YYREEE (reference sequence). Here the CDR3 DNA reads TGTGCCAGCAGCTTGGACAGATACGAGCAGTACGTC. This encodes CASSLDRYEQYV.

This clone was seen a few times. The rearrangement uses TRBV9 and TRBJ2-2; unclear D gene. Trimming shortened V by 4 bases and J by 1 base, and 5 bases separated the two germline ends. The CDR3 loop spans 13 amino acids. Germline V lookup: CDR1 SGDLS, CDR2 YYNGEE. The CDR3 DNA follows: TGTGCCAGCAGCCGACAGAACACCGGGGAGCTGTTTTTT. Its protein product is CASSRQNTGELFF. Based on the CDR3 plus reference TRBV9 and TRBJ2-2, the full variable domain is DSGVTQTPKHLITATGQRVTLRCSPRSGDLSVYWYQQSLDQGLQFLIQYYNGEERAKGNILERFSAQQFPDLHSELNLSSLELGDSALYFCASSRQNTGELFFGEGSRLTVL.

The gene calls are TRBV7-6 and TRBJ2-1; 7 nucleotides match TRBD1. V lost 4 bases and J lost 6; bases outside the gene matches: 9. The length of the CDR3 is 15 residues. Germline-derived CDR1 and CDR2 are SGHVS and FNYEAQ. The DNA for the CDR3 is TGTGCCAGCAGCTCGGACAGGATGAGCGTCAATGAGCAGTTCTTC. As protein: CASSSDRMSVNEQFF.

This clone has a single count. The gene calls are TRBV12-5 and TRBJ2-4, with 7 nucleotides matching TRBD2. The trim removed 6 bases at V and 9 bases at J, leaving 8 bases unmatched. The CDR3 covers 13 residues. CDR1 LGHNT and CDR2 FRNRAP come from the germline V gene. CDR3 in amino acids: CASGFGRLGIQYF. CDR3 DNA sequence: TGTGCTAGTGGCTTCGGGAGGCTCGGCATTCAGTACTTC.

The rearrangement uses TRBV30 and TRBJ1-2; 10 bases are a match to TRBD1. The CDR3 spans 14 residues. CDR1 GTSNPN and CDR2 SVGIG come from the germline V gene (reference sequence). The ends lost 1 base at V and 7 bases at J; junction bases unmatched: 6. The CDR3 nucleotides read TGTGCCTGGAGTGAGACCCGGGACAGGGGTGGCTACACCTTC. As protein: CAWSETRDRGGYTF.

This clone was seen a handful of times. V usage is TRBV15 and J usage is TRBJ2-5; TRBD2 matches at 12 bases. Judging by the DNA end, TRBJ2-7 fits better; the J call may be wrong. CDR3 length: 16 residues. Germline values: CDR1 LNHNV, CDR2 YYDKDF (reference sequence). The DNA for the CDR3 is TGTGCCACCAGCAGTCGTCTAGCGGGAGGGCCGGACGAGCAGTACTTC. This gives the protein CATSSRLAGGPDEQYF.

Here the CDR3 reads CASSRPGQGPMVDTIYF. The CDR3 nucleotides read TGTGCCAGCAGCCGCCCGGGACAGGGTCCCATGGTAGACACCATATATTTT. V gene TRBV5-8 combines with J gene TRBJ1-3; 9 nucleotides agree with TRBD1. In germline, CDR1 is SGHTS, CDR2 YDEGEE. This CDR3 region has 17 residues. V trimming: 4 bases; J trimming: 8 bases; junction bases outside the gene matches: 16.

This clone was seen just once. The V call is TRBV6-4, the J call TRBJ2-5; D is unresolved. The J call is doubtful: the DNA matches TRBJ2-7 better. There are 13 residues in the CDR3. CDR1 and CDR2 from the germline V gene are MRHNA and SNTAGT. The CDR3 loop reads CASSVGPAYEQYF. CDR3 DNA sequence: TGTGCCAGCAGTGTTGGGCCGGCCTACGAGCAGTACTTC.

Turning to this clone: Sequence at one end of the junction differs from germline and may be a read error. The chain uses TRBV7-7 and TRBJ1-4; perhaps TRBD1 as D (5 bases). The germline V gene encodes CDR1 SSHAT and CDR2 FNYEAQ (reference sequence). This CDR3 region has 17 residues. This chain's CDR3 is CASSLASQEGLGEKLFF. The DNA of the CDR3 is TGTGCTAGCAGCTTAGCCAGTCAGGAGGGGTTGGGTGAAAAACTGTTTTTT.

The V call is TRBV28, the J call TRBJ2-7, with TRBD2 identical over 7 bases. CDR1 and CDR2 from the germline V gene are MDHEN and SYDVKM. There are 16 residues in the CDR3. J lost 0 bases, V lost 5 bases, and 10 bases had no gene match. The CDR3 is CASSTQLAESSYEQYF. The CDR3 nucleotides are TGTGCCAGCAGTACCCAGCTAGCGGAGAGCTCCTACGAGCAGTACTTC.

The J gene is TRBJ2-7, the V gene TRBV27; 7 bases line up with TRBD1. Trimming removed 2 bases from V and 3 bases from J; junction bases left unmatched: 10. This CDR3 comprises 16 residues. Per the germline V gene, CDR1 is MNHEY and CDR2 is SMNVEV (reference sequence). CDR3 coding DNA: TGTGCCAGCAGTTTACCTACCGGGACAGCGGTCTACGAGCAGTACTTC. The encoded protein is CASSLPTGTAVYEQYF.

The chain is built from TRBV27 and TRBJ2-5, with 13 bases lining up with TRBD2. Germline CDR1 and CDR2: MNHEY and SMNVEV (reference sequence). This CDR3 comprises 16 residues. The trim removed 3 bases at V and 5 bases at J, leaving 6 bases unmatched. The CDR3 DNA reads TGTGCCAGCAGTTTGGGACTAGCGGGACGGTTCGAGACCCAGTACTTC. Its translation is CASSLGLAGRFETQYF.

CDR3 sequence reads: CASSQAVGTGKTGELFF. The CDR3 nucleotides read TGCGCCAGCAGCCAAGCAGTGGGGACAGGGAAAACCGGGGAGCTGTTTTTT. The chain uses TRBV4-1 and TRBJ2-2; 9 nucleotides line up with TRBD1. Trimming at V came to 1 base and at J to 5 bases, leaving 8 bases not matched to a gene. The CDR3 runs 17 residues. Germline V lookup: CDR1 MGHRA, CDR2 YSYEKL.

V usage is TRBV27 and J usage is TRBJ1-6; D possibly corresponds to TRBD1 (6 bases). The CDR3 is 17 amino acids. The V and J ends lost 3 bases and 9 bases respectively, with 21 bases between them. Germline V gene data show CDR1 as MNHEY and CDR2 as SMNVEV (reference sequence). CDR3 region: CASSLGGAPGPTSPLHF. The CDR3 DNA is TGTGCCAGCAGTTTGGGGGGGGCTCCGGGCCCTACTTCACCCCTCCACTTT.

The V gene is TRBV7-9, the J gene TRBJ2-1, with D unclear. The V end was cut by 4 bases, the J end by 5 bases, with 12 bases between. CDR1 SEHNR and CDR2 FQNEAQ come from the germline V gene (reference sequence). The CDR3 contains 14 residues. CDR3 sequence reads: CASSSRDSNNEQFF. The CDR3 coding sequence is TGTGCCAGCAGCTCGCGTGATTCAAACAATGAGCAGTTCTTC.

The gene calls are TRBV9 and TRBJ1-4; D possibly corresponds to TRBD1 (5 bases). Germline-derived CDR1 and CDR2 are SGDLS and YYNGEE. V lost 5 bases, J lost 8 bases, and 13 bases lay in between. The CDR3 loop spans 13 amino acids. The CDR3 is CASSEGTREKLFF. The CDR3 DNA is TGTGCCAGCAGTGAAGGGACTCGAGAAAAACTGTTTTTT. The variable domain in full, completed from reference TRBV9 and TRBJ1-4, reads DSGVTQTPKHLITATGQRVTLRCSPRSGDLSVYWYQQSLDQGLQFLIQYYNGEERAKGNILERFSAQQFPDLHSELNLSSLELGDSALYFCASSEGTREKLFFGSGTQLSVL.